Following are 24 T cell receptor beta chains from one sample sequenced in a study of control samples from healthy donors and cancer patients. Repertoires were generated with immunoSEQ multiplex PCR, while TCRdb's copy carries only in-frame clones and drops some. The data show 46,000 or so clones, approximately 92% seen once. The sample comprised PBMCs. These receptors came from a man aged 25-45 years with colorectal cancer.

The chain joins TRBV5-5 to TRBJ2-1; D is ambiguous. In germline, CDR1 is SGHKS, CDR2 YYEKEE (reference sequence). This CDR3 is 12 amino acids long. Trimming left V 2 bases short and J 3 bases short, with 3 bases between. The CDR3 DNA reads TGTGCCAGCAGCTTCGACTACAATGAGCAGTTCTTC. Its protein is CASSFDYNEQFF.

The chain employs TRBV29-1 and TRBJ1-2, with D hard to call. Deletions cut 6 bases from V and 8 bases from J, with 19 bases between. Germline V gene lookup returns CDR1 SQVTM and CDR2 ANQGSEA. CDR3 length equals 13 residues. The CDR3 here is CSVPGRLGRGYTF. CDR3 DNA: TGCAGCGTCCCCGGCCGTCTAGGGCGAGGCTACACCTTC. Together with reference TRBV29-1 and TRBJ1-2, the CDR3 gives the full variable domain: SAVISQKPSRDICQRGTSLTIQCQVDSQVTMMFWYRQQPGQSLTLIATANQGSEATYESGFVIDKFPISRPNLTFSTLTVSNMSPEDSSIYLCSVPGRLGRGYTFGSGTRLTVV.

J is TRBJ2-3 and V is TRBV24-1; D is possibly TRBD2 (6 bases). This CDR3 has 12 amino acids. V lost 12 bases to trimming and J lost 2 bases, with 11 bases between them. Germline lookup yields CDR1 KGHDR and CDR2 SFDVKD. CDR3 sequence (DNA): TGTGCCGTGGGCGGGGACACAGATACGCAGTATTTT. Protein: CAVGGDTDTQYF.

A single count supports this clone. The chain employs TRBV7-9 and TRBJ2-2; possibly TRBD1 or TRBD2 for D (6 bases each). The CDR3 consists of 16 residues. Germline assignment: CDR1 SEHNR and CDR2 FQNEAQ (reference sequence). Deletions cut 3 bases from V and 9 bases from J, with 20 bases between. The CDR3 nucleotides read TGTGCCAGCAGCTTGGAACGAACAGGGAGGAGGAGGGAGCTGTTTTTT. It yields the protein CASSLERTGRRRELFF.

The V call is TRBV6-4, the J call TRBJ2-3; 13 bases are shared with TRBD2. J gave up 5 bases and V 10 bases, and 9 bases lay outside the gene matches. The CDR3 loop spans 15 amino acids. CDR1 and CDR2 (germline): MRHNA, SNTAGT. The CDR3 loop is CATRRTSGGKDTQYF. CDR3 in DNA: TGTGCCACCCGACGGACTAGCGGGGGTAAAGATACGCAGTATTTT.

The CDR3 here is CASSFGGRGPEQFF. The CDR3 bases are TGCGCCAGCAGCTTTGGGGGGCGCGGTCCTGAGCAGTTCTTC. The rearrangement links TRBV5-1 to TRBJ2-1; D possibly uses TRBD1 or TRBD2 (6 bases each). This CDR3 is built from 14 residues. V was cut by 2 bases and J by 9 bases, with 15 bases left in between. Germline loops: CDR1 SGHRS, CDR2 YFSETQ.

The DNA of the CDR3 is TGTGCCAGCAGTTATGGACAGGTGCCCCGCACAGATACGCAGTATTTT. Translating gives CASSYGQVPRTDTQYF. This sequence joins TRBV6-5 and TRBJ2-3; TRBD1 matches 7 bases. This CDR3 contains 16 residues. With 3 bases clipped from V and 1 base from J, the junction kept 7 bases outside the gene matches. Germline V gene lookup returns CDR1 MNHEY and CDR2 SVGAGI.

The genes are TRBV11-2 and TRBJ2-5, with 11 bases fitting TRBD1. From germline, CDR1 is SGHAT and CDR2 FQNNGV. With 3 bases clipped from V and 5 bases from J, the junction kept 5 bases outside the gene matches. The length of the CDR3 is 15 residues. The CDR3 sequence is CASSLDRGRWETQYF. The CDR3 nucleotides are TGTGCCAGCAGCTTGGACAGGGGGCGATGGGAGACCCAGTACTTC.

The chain uses TRBV24-1 and TRBJ1-2; D is unclear. This CDR3 comprises 15 residues. The germline V gene has CDR1 KGHDR and CDR2 SFDVKD. V dropped 3 bases and J dropped 0 bases, with 10 bases sitting between them. CDR3 sequence (DNA): TGTGCCACCAGTGATACGCAATGGGCTAACTATGGCTACACCTTC. Amino acid sequence: CATSDTQWANYGYTF.

The chain is built from TRBV11-3 and TRBJ2-3; no clear D gene. Between the trimmed V and J ends, which lost 1 base and 0 bases, there was a span of 8 bases. Per the germline V gene, CDR1 is SGHNT and CDR2 is YENEEA. This CDR3 comprises 15 residues. The chain's CDR3 is CASSLGALSTDTQYF. The CDR3 DNA sequence: TGTGCCAGCAGCTTAGGGGCGCTTAGCACAGATACGCAGTATTTT. The full variable domain, rest sourced from reference TRBV11-3 and TRBJ2-3, is EAGVVQSPRYKIIEKKQPVAFWCNPISGHNTLYWYLQNLGQGPELLIRYENEEAVDDSQLPKDRFSAERLKGVDSTLKIQPAELGDSAVYLCASSLGALSTDTQYFGPGTRLTVL.

The chain couples TRBV25-1 to TRBJ2-3; D is uncertain. V was clipped by 6 bases and J by 2 bases, with 3 bases between them. The length of the CDR3 is 11 residues. Germline V CDR1 and CDR2: MGHDK, SYGVNS. CDR3 sequence reads: CASRDTDTQYF. CDR3 nucleotide sequence: TGTGCCAGCAGAGACACAGATACGCAGTATTTT.

The rearrangement links TRBV19 to TRBJ1-5; D is perhaps TRBD1 (6 bases). Germline-derived CDR1 and CDR2 are LNHDA and SQIVND (reference sequence). CDR3 length: 14 residues. V dropped 5 bases and J dropped 3 bases, with 11 bases sitting between them. CDR3 sequence: CASSYREYNQPQHF. In DNA, the CDR3 is TGTGCCAGTAGTTACAGGGAGTACAATCAGCCCCAGCATTTT.

The J gene is TRBJ1-2, the V gene TRBV4-3; D gene ambiguous. This CDR3 contains 14 residues. Germline V lookup: CDR1 LGHNA, CDR2 YSLEER. V gave up 2 bases and J gave up 2 bases, with 9 bases separating them. The CDR3 is CASSQTGRNYGYTF. In nucleotides, the CDR3 is TGCGCCAGCAGCCAAACGGGGAGGAACTATGGCTACACCTTC.

V usage is TRBV10-3 and J usage is TRBJ1-1; tentative D call: TRBD1 (5 bases). Germline values: CDR1 ENHRY, CDR2 SYGVKD. The CDR3 contains 14 residues. Trimming cost V 11 bases and J 2 bases, with 18 bases left between them. Written as DNA, the CDR3 is TGTGCCGCCCTATACGGGGACCTTAACACTGAAGCTTTCTTT. It codes for CAALYGDLNTEAFF.

The chain carries TRBV25-1 and TRBJ1-1; possibly TRBD1 for D (5 bases). The germline V gene has CDR1 MGHDK and CDR2 SYGVNS. This CDR3 region has 12 residues. V gave up 7 bases and J gave up 4 bases, with 10 bases separating them. The CDR3 loop reads CASNGGGTEAFF. The DNA of the CDR3 is TGTGCCAGCAACGGTGGGGGCACTGAAGCTTTCTTT.

The rearrangement uses TRBV3-1 (or the pseudogene TRBV3-2) and TRBJ2-3, with a tentative D call TRBD2 (6 bases). V lost 1 base, J lost 5 bases, and 13 bases lay in between. CDR1 is LGHDT and CDR2 is YNNKEL in the germline V gene (reference sequence). The CDR3 is 15 amino acids. The CDR3 sequence is CASSQVTPGEDTQYF. DNA for the CDR3: TGTGCCAGCAGCCAAGTAACGCCGGGGGAAGATACGCAGTATTTT.

The rearrangement uses TRBV30 and TRBJ2-5, with a possible D match to TRBD2 (5 bases). CDR1 is GTSNPN and CDR2 is SVGIG in the germline V gene (reference sequence). V dropped 3 bases and J dropped 4 bases, with 30 bases sitting between them. The CDR3 covers 19 residues. The CDR3 DNA reads as TGTGCCTGGAGCCAAAACCCCCCTTCGGGATCTGGCTACGGAGAGACCCAGTACTTC. Translation gives CAWSQNPPSGSGYGETQYF.

This clone was counted only a few times. V usage is TRBV7-2 and J usage is TRBJ1-1; tentatively, D is TRBD1 (6 bases). There are 14 residues in the CDR3. The germline CDR1 and CDR2 sequences are SGHTA and FQGNSA. Trimming cost V 10 bases and J 1 base, with 16 bases left between them. CDR3 DNA sequence: TGTGCCACCAACCCCCAGGGGACGAACACTGAAGCTTTCTTT. Its protein is CATNPQGTNTEAFF.

This rearrangement joins TRBV30 to TRBJ1-5, with 10 bases identical to TRBD1. V lost 0 bases and J lost 1; bases outside the gene matches: 15. The CDR3 totals 20 residues. In germline, CDR1 is GTSNPN, CDR2 SVGIG (reference sequence). CDR3 nucleotide sequence: TGTGCCTGGAGTGTACGACAGGGGGCTTTAAAACGGGGGAGCAATCAGCCCCAGCATTTT. Its translation is CAWSVRQGALKRGSNQPQHF.

The chain uses TRBV5-6 and TRBJ2-2; D ambiguous. The CDR3 is 15 amino acids. CDR1 and CDR2 from the germline V gene are SGHDT and YYEEEE. V dropped 0 bases and J dropped 1 base, with 7 bases sitting between them. The CDR3 reads CASSLGQWNTGELFF. CDR3 in DNA: TGTGCCAGCAGCTTGGGACAATGGAACACCGGGGAGCTGTTTTTT.

The J gene is TRBJ2-1, the V gene TRBV4-2; D is possibly TRBD2 (7 bases). Germline CDR1 is LGHNA and CDR2 is YNFKEQ. V was clipped by 0 bases and J by 3 bases, with 15 bases between them. The CDR3 is 17 residues long. CDR3 sequence reads: CASSQEKGGAHYNEQFF. CDR3 bases: TGTGCCAGCAGCCAAGAGAAGGGGGGGGCCCACTACAATGAGCAGTTCTTC.

The chain carries TRBV13 and TRBJ2-7; D call uncertain. V was cut by 0 bases and J by 9 bases, with 6 bases left in between. The length of the CDR3 is 11 residues. Per germline, CDR1 PRHDT and CDR2 FYEKMQ (reference sequence). CDR3 DNA sequence: TGTGCCAGCAGCTTAGGGGTTGGGCAGTACTTC. This gives the protein CASSLGVGQYF.

V and J are TRBV15 and TRBJ1-6; no clear D. This CDR3 contains 15 residues. The germline V and J ends were trimmed by 0 bases and 10 bases, with 13 bases remaining between them. Per the germline V gene, CDR1 is LNHNV and CDR2 is YYDKDF (reference sequence). The CDR3 DNA follows: TGTGCCACCAGCAGAGATCGGGGAATGGGCTCACCCCTCCACTTT. Translation: CATSRDRGMGSPLHF.

V gene TRBV29-1 combines with J gene TRBJ1-2, with D unresolved. CDR3 length equals 13 residues. V lost 5 bases and J 2 bases, leaving 12 bases between the germline ends. CDR1 is SQVTM and CDR2 is ANQGSEA in the germline V gene. The CDR3 spells CSVHIYGNYGYTF. The CDR3 DNA sequence: TGCAGCGTTCATATATACGGCAACTATGGCTACACCTTC. Full variable domain (rest looked up from reference TRBV29-1 and TRBJ1-2): SAVISQKPSRDICQRGTSLTIQCQVDSQVTMMFWYRQQPGQSLTLIATANQGSEATYESGFVIDKFPISRPNLTFSTLTVSNMSPEDSSIYLCSVHIYGNYGYTFGSGTRLTVV.